This passage covers 7 T cell receptor beta chains from one sample sequenced in a study of cytomegalovirus exposure and HLA in healthy donors. Sequencing was performed with immunoSEQ multiplex PCR; in TCRdb, only in-frame clones are kept and a portion is missing. The sample contains 250,000 to 300,000 clones, 80% to 90% of which appear only once. Specimen: PBMCs. These TCRs come from a woman aged 18-30 years in good health and CMV-seronegative.

As DNA, the CDR3 is TGCGCCAGCAGTGCCGGACTAGTCGGGGAGCAGTACTTC. Its protein is CASSAGLVGEQYF. V and J are TRBV10-1 and TRBJ2-7; 7 nucleotides agree with TRBD2. Trimming cost V 4 bases and J 7 bases; bases outside gene matches: 7. The CDR3 extends over 13 amino acids. Germline V gene data show CDR1 as WNHNN and CDR2 as SYGVQD (reference sequence).

The V call is TRBV5-1, the J call TRBJ2-4; 12 bases fit TRBD1. Germline trimming cut 5 bases from V and 0 bases from J; bases unmatched to any gene: 6. Germline values: CDR1 SGHRS, CDR2 YFSETQ. The CDR3 extends over 17 amino acids. The CDR3 loop reads CASSGDRGQIAKNIQYF. The CDR3 DNA reads TGCGCCAGCAGTGGGGACAGGGGGCAAATAGCCAAAAACATTCAGTACTTC. The full variable domain, its missing parts supplied by reference TRBV5-1 and TRBJ2-4, is KAGVTQTPRYLIKTRGQQVTLSCSPISGHRSVSWYQQTPGQGLQFLFEYFSETQRNKGNFPGRFSGRQFSNSRSEMNVSTLELGDSALYLCASSGDRGQIAKNIQYFGAGTRLSVL.

A few counts support this clone. The rearrangement joins TRBV2 to TRBJ1-5; maybe TRBD1 (6 bases). The length of the CDR3 is 14 residues. Deletions cut 8 bases from V and 0 bases from J, with 11 bases between. Germline lookup yields CDR1 SNHLY and CDR2 FYNNEI. CDR3 region: CASGPQGSNQPQHF. CDR3 bases: TGTGCCAGCGGTCCACAGGGTAGCAATCAGCCCCAGCATTTT.

The rearrangement joins TRBV19 to TRBJ2-7; 10 bases are shared with TRBD2. Germline V lookup: CDR1 LNHDA, CDR2 SQIVND (reference sequence). The CDR3 contains 16 residues. V shed 5 bases and J 6 bases; nucleotides not matched to a gene: 13. The CDR3 loop is CASSSPGLAVGTEQYF. Written as DNA, the CDR3 is TGTGCCAGTAGTTCTCCCGGACTAGCGGTCGGGACCGAGCAGTACTTC.

The chain is built from TRBV7-8 and TRBJ2-5; 8 bases line up with TRBD2. V trimming: 5 bases; J trimming: 4 bases; junction bases outside the gene matches: 3. The CDR3 spans 13 residues. Germline V gene lookup returns CDR1 SGHVS and CDR2 FQNEAQ. CDR3 in amino acids: CASSPRGGETQYF. CDR3 DNA sequence: TGTGCCAGCAGCCCACGGGGGGGAGAGACCCAGTACTTC.

The CDR3 region is CASSSVEGLEAFF. The CDR3 DNA reads TGTGCCAGCAGCTCGGTTGAGGGCCTTGAAGCTTTCTTT. The chain joins TRBV7-2 to TRBJ1-1, with no clear D. The CDR3 has 13 amino acids. V lost 4 bases and J lost 7, with 13 bases in between. Germline V gene data show CDR1 as SGHTA and CDR2 as FQGNSA.

V usage is TRBV10-1 and J usage is TRBJ1-5; the D gene is possibly TRBD1 (5 bases). In germline, CDR1 is WNHNN, CDR2 SYGVQD (reference sequence). Trimming stripped 10 bases from V and 0 bases from J, with 13 bases between. The CDR3 loop spans 14 amino acids. Here the CDR3 reads CATRAGVSNQPQHF. CDR3 nucleotides: TGCGCCACGCGAGCGGGGGTTAGCAATCAGCCCCAGCATTTT.